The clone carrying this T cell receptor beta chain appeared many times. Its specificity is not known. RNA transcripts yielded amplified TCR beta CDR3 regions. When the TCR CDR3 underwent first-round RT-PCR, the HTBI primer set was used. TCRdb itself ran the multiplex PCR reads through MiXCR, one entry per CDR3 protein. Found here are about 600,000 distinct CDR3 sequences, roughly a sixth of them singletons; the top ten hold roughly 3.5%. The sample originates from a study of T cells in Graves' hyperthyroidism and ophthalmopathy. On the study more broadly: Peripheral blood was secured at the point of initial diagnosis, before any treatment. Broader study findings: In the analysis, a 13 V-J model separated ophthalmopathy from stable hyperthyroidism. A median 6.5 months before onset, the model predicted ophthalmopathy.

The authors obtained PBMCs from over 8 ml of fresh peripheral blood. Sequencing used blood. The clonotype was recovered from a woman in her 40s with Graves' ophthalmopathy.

CDR3 residues: CASSFPGLDTLWDTGELFF. The CDR3 bases are TGTGCCAGCAGTTTCCCCGGGCTAGATACATTATGGGACACCGGGGAGCTGTTTTTT. The chain links TRBV2 to TRBJ2-2; no definite D call. V was trimmed by 5 bases and J by 3 bases, leaving 25 bases between them. The CDR3 runs 19 residues. CDR1 SNHLY and CDR2 FYNNEI come from the germline V gene.